This entry describes one T cell receptor (beta chain). Its cognate antigen is unknown. The sample originates from a study of OX40 agonist ivuxolimab in advanced cancers. Study-wide context: The treatment was a fully human IgG2 OX40 agonist, ivuxolimab. Subjects had a mean age of roughly 60 years, with a range of roughly 20 to 79; approximately 83% were male. The study, taken as a whole, reports: Fewer expanded clones were found on average in CD4+ than in CD8+ T cells. Patients who responded partially at 0.1-3.0 mg/kg showed clonal expansion ranking among the lowest.

Between the trimmed V and J ends, which lost 0 bases and 0 bases, there was a span of 6 bases. CDR1 SQVTM and CDR2 ANQGSEA come from the germline V gene. CDR3 length: 13 residues. The table came from immunoSEQ multiplex PCR; TCRdb's copy has only in-frame clones and leaves some out. The sample consists of about 15,000 clones, roughly 60% of them appearing once. The origin of this receptor is an adult with an advanced solid tumor such as melanoma, head and neck, liver or kidney cancer. V usage is TRBV29-1 and J usage is TRBJ2-7; weak D call: TRBD1 (5 bases). The sequencing here drew on CD4+ or CD8+ T cells sorted from blood, taken in a trial of the OX40 agonist ivuxolimab. The CDR3: CSVEDQGSYEQYF. Here the CDR3 DNA reads TGCAGCGTTGAAGATCAGGGCTCCTACGAGCAGTACTTC.